This T cell receptor beta chain was obtained from a study of response to subunit inactivated influenza vaccine. From the RT-PCR reads, TCRdb called clonotypes with MiXCR, one entry per CDR3 protein. Among 450,000 to 550,000 distinct CDR3 sequences listed, 25% were seen once. This CDR3 region has 14 residues. Per germline, CDR1 DFQATT and CDR2 SNEGSKA (reference sequence). The J segment lost 5 bases and the V segment lost 2 bases, leaving 6 bases of the junction unmatched. Broader study findings: Few new T cells, the authors suggested, are recruited by each seasonal influenza vaccination.

Remarks on this clonotype: The target antigen is unknown.

J is TRBJ1-1 and V is TRBV20-1; 9 nucleotides agree with TRBD1. The specimen comprised CD4+ T cells sorted from PBMCs, sampled less than 6 days after vaccination. This receptor was obtained from a man between 50 and 59 years old who received an inactivated influenza vaccine. CDR3 sequence: CSARLRTGVTEAFF. The CDR3 DNA reads as TGCAGTGCTAGACTTAGGACAGGGGTTACTGAAGCTTTCTTT.